These T cell receptor beta chains were read from a single sample in a study of T cell responses to AZD1222 COVID-19 vaccine. Profiling relied on immunoSEQ multiplex PCR, and the TCRdb table lists in-frame clones only, not all of them. The table shows 55,000 to 80,000 clones, with roughly nine tenths occurring only once. This specimen consisted of peripheral blood, obtained 28 days after the second AZD1222 dose. The receptors come from an adult who received the AZD1222 COVID-19 vaccine. Both conserved end residues are part of each CDR3. Fields, in order: CDR3 length, clone size, V gene, J gene, D gene, CDR3 DNA, CDR3 protein. The D gene is left open where the match is weak. Size values are once, few and many counts, or a class for expanded clones, and some rows have none.

CDR3 length: 15
clone size: -
V gene: TRBV7-2
J gene: TRBJ2-7
D gene: -
CDR3 DNA: TGTGCCAGCAGCTTATATGGGCCGAGCTCCTACGAGCAGTACTTC
CDR3 protein: CASSLYGPSSYEQYF

CDR3 length: 18
clone size: -
V gene: TRBV3-1/TRBV3-2
J gene: TRBJ2-3
D gene: TRBD2
CDR3 DNA: TGTGCCAGCAGCCAAGAAGGGCTAGCGGGAGGAGGGACAGATACGCAGTATTTT
CDR3 protein: CASSQEGLAGGGTDTQYF

CDR3 length: 15
clone size: -
V gene: TRBV12-5
J gene: TRBJ1-2
D gene: -
CDR3 DNA: TGTGCTAGTGGTTTAGGGCACAGGGCCGGTACTGGCTACACCTTC
CDR3 protein: CASGLGHRAGTGYTF

CDR3 length: 13
clone size: -
V gene: TRBV3-1/TRBV3-2
J gene: TRBJ1-5
D gene: -
CDR3 DNA: TGTGCCAGCAGCCCCGGGGGCAAACAGCCCCAGCATTTT
CDR3 protein: CASSPGGKQPQHF

CDR3 length: 15
clone size: once
V gene: TRBV11-2
J gene: TRBJ2-3
D gene: TRBD1
CDR3 DNA: TGTGCCAGCAGCCAGCGAGGGACAGGGGAAGATACGCAGTATTTT
CDR3 protein: CASSQRGTGEDTQYF

CDR3 length: 13
clone size: -
V gene: TRBV5-1
J gene: TRBJ1-1
D gene: -
CDR3 DNA: TGCGCCAGCAGCCTGGGGGAGAACACTGAAGCTTTCTTT
CDR3 protein: CASSLGENTEAFF

CDR3 length: 14
clone size: -
V gene: TRBV19
J gene: TRBJ2-2
D gene: TRBD1
CDR3 DNA: TGTGCCAGTACCGACAGGGGGGACACCGGGGAGCTGTTTTTT
CDR3 protein: CASTDRGDTGELFF

CDR3 length: 15
clone size: -
V gene: TRBV2
J gene: TRBJ2-3
D gene: -
CDR3 DNA: TGTGCCAGCAGCCCAGGGGTGGCGGACACAGATACGCAGTATTTT
CDR3 protein: CASSPGVADTDTQYF

CDR3 length: 17
clone size: -
V gene: TRBV25-1
J gene: TRBJ1-2
D gene: -
CDR3 DNA: TGTGCCAGCAGTCCCCTTGGCGGGGGACAAAGTAACTATGGCTACACCTTC
CDR3 protein: CASSPLGGGQSNYGYTF

CDR3 length: 14
clone size: -
V gene: TRBV11-2
J gene: TRBJ2-2
D gene: -
CDR3 DNA: TGTGCCAGCCTTTCGGTTAAAGGTGTCGGGGAGCTGTTTTTT
CDR3 protein: CASLSVKGVGELFF

CDR3 length: 12
clone size: -
V gene: TRBV28
J gene: TRBJ2-7
D gene: -
CDR3 DNA: TGTGCCAGCAGTAAAAATACCTACGAGCAGTACTTC
CDR3 protein: CASSKNTYEQYF

CDR3 length: 14
clone size: -
V gene: TRBV5-5
J gene: TRBJ1-1
D gene: -
CDR3 DNA: TGTGCCAGCAGCACCGGGACGGCGAACACTGAAGCTTTCTTT
CDR3 protein: CASSTGTANTEAFF

CDR3 length: 13
clone size: -
V gene: TRBV19
J gene: TRBJ1-6
D gene: -
CDR3 DNA: TGTGCCAGTAGTATGGGACGTGATTCACCCCTCCACTTT
CDR3 protein: CASSMGRDSPLHF